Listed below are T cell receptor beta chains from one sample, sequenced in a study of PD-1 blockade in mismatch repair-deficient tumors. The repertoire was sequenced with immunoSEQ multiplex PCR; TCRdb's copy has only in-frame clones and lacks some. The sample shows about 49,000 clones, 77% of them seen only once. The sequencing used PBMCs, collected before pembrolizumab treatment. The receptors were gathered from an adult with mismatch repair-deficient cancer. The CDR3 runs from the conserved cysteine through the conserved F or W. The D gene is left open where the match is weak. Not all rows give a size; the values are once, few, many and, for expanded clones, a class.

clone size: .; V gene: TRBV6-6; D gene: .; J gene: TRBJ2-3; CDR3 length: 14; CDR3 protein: CASSYSGPMDTQYF; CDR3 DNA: TGTGCCAGCAGTTACTCCGGACCGATGGATACGCAGTATTTT
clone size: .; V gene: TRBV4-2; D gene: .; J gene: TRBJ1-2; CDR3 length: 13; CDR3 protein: CASSSPGNYGYTF; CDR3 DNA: TGTGCCAGCAGCTCCCCGGGGAACTATGGCTACACCTTC
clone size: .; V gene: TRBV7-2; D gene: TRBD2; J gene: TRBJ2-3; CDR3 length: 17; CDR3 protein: CASSFAPSGSGADTQYF; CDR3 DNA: TGTGCCAGCAGCTTCGCCCCTAGCGGGAGTGGAGCAGATACGCAGTATTTT
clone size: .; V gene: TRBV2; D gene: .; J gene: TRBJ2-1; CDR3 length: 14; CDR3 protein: CASGRVGGSDEQFF; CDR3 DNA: TGTGCCAGCGGCCGTGTCGGCGGAAGCGATGAGCAGTTCTTC
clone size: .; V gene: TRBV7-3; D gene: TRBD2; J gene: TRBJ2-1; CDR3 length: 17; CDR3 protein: CASSPDLAGGRRNEQFF; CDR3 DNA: TGTGCCAGCAGCCCAGATTTGGCGGGAGGTAGGAGGAATGAGCAGTTCTTC
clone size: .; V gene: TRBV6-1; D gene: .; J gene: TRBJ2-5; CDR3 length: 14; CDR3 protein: CASREGLGQETQYF; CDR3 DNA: TGTGCCAGCAGGGAGGGACTGGGCCAAGAGACCCAGTACTTC
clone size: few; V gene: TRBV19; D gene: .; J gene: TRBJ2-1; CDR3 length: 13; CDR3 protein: CASSQTYYNEQFF; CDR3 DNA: TGTGCCAGTAGCCAGACCTACTACAATGAGCAGTTCTTC
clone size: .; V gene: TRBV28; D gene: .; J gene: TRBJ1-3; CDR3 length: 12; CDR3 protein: CASSLTSDTIYF; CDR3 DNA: TGTGCCAGCAGTCTCACGTCCGACACCATATATTTT
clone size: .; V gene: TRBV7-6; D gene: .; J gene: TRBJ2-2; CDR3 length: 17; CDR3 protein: CASSLGLSGTKSGELFF; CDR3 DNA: TGTGCCAGCAGCTTAGGGCTCTCCGGGACAAAATCCGGGGAGCTGTTTTTT
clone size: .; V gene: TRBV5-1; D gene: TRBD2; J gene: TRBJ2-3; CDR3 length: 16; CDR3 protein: CASSLGAAGATDTQYF; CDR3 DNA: TGCGCCAGCAGCTTGGGGGCAGCGGGAGCCACAGATACGCAGTATTTT
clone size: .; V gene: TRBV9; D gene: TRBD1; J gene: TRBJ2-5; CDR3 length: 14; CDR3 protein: CASSAGQVGETQYF; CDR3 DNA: TGTGCCAGCAGCGCGGGACAGGTGGGTGAGACCCAGTACTTC
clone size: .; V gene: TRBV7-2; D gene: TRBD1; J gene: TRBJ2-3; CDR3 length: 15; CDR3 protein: CASSSDREYTDTQYF; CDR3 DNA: TGTGCCAGCAGCTCAGACAGGGAGTACACAGATACGCAGTATTTT
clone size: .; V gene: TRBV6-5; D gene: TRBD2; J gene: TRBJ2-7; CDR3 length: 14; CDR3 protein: CASSYGLAEYEQYF; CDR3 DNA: TGTGCCAGCAGTTATGGTCTAGCGGAATACGAGCAGTACTTC
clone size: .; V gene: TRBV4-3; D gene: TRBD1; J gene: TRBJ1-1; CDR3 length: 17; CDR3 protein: CASSQGAGTGKNTEAFF; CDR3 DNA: TGCGCCAGCAGCCAAGGGGCGGGGACAGGGAAGAACACTGAAGCTTTCTTT
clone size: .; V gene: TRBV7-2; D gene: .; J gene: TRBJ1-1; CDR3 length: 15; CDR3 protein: CASSLNSGTNTEAFF; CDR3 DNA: TGTGCCAGCAGCTTAAATTCGGGAACGAACACTGAAGCTTTCTTT
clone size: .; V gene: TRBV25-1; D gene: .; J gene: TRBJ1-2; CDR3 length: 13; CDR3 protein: CASSYGTNYGYTF; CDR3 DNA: TGTGCCAGCAGTTATGGGACCAACTATGGCTACACCTTC
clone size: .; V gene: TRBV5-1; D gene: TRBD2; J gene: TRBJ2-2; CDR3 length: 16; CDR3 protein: CASTPSGSGNTGELFF; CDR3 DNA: TGCGCCAGCACCCCTAGCGGGAGTGGGAACACCGGGGAGCTGTTTTTT
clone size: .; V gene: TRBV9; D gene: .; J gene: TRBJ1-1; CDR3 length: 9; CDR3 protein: CASRPEAFF; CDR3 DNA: TGTGCCAGCAGACCGGAAGCTTTCTTT
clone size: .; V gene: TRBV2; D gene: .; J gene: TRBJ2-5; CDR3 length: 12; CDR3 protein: CASFLAQETQYF; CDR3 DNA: TGTGCCAGCTTCCTGGCTCAAGAGACCCAGTACTTC
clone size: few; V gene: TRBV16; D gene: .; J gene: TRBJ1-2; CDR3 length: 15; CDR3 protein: CASSQLGGFDYGYTF; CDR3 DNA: TGTGCCAGCAGCCAATTGGGGGGCTTTGACTATGGCTACACCTTC
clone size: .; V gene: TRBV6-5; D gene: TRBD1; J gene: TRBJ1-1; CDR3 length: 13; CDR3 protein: CASSSTGEGEAFF; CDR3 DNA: TGTGCCAGCAGTTCCACAGGGGAGGGTGAAGCTTTCTTT
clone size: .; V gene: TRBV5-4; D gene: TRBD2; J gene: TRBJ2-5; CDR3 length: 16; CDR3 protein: CASSTRLAGEKETQYF; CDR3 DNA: TGTGCCAGCAGCACCCGACTAGCGGGAGAGAAAGAGACCCAGTACTTC
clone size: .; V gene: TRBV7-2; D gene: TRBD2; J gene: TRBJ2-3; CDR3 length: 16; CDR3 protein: CASSNRLAGPTDTQYF; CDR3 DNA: TGTGCCAGCAGCAACCGACTAGCGGGACCCACAGATACGCAGTATTTT
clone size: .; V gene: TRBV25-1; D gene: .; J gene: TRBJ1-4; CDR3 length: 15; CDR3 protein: CASGFLGGVGEKLFF; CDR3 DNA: TGTGCCAGCGGATTCCTTGGGGGGGTCGGGGAAAAACTGTTTTTT
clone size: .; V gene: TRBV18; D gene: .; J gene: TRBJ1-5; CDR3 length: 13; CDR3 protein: CASSPGPNQPQHF; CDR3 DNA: TGTGCCAGCTCACCGGGTCCTAATCAGCCCCAGCATTTT
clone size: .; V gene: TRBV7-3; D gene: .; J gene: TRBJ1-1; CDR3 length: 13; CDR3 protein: CASSSMTNSEAFF; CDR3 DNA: TGTGCCAGCAGCTCCATGACAAACTCTGAAGCTTTCTTT
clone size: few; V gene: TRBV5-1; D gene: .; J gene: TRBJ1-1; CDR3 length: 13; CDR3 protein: CASSLVERTEAFF; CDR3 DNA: TGCGCCAGCAGCTTGGTGGAACGAACTGAAGCTTTCTTT
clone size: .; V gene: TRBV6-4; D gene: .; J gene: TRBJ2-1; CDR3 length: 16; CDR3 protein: CASSDYAGSSYNEQFF; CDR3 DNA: TGTGCCAGCAGTGACTATGCGGGAAGCTCCTACAATGAGCAGTTCTTC
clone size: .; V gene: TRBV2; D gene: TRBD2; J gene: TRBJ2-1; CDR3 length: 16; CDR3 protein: CASSEVRLAVYNEQFF; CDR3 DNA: TGTGCCAGCAGTGAAGTTAGGCTAGCGGTTTACAATGAGCAGTTCTTC